The clone carrying this TCR beta chain appeared many times. This specimen comes from a study of Graves' ophthalmopathy and Graves' hyperthyroidism. The CDR3 runs to 15 residues. Trimming removed 0 bases from V and 5 bases from J, with 15 bases in between. Germline-derived CDR1 and CDR2 are SGHRS and YFSETQ. The TCR beta CDR3 regions underwent amplification from RNA transcripts. A first-round RT-PCR used HTBI primers, followed by a second-round multiplex PCR. Via MiXCR, TCRdb re-called the multiplex PCR reads, giving one row per CDR3 protein. The repertoire holds about 400,000 distinct CDR3 sequences, with around 17% as singletons.

The receptor was derived from a woman aged 18 to 35 with Graves' ophthalmopathy. The chain joins TRBV5-1 to TRBJ2-7; no clear D gene. The sequencing sample was made of peripheral blood. CDR3 amino acids: CASSLDVGRANEQYF. CDR3 nucleotide sequence: TGCGCCAGCAGCTTGGACGTGGGAAGGGCGAACGAGCAGTACTTC.